These T cell receptor beta chains were read from a single sample in a study of control samples from healthy donors and cancer patients. Data came from immunoSEQ multiplex PCR; TCRdb stores just in-frame clones and leaves some out. The sample holds roughly 83,000 clones; around 80% are singletons and the top ten take over 7.5%. Material: blood. The receptors here all came from an older woman in good health. Both conserved end residues are part of each CDR3. The D gene is left open where the match is weak. Expanded clones get a size class; other rows say once, few or many, or leave the size out.

V: TRBV28; D: NA; J: TRBJ2-5; size: few; DNA: TGTGCCAGCAGTTTGTATAGGGAGACCCAGTACTTC; CDR3: CASSLYRETQYF
V: TRBV18; D: NA; J: TRBJ1-2; size: NA; DNA: TGTGCCAGCTCACCGGGGGGCCCCAACTATGGCTACACCTTC; CDR3: CASSPGGPNYGYTF
V: TRBV18; D: NA; J: TRBJ1-5; size: NA; DNA: TGTGCCAGCTCACCAGGGGGAAATCAGCCCCAGCATTTT; CDR3: CASSPGGNQPQHF
V: TRBV9; D: NA; J: TRBJ2-5; size: NA; DNA: TGTGCCAGCAGCGCCTCTGCCGGGGCAGCGTCCCAAGAGACCCAGTACTTC; CDR3: CASSASAGAASQETQYF
V: TRBV21-1; D: NA; J: TRBJ2-7; size: once; DNA: TGTGCCAGCAGCAATTTCTCGGGGGGGGAGAAGCGGGCGAGAATCTCCTACGAGCAGTACTTC; CDR3: CASSNFSGGEKRARISYEQYF
V: TRBV7-6; D: NA; J: TRBJ2-5; size: NA; DNA: TGTGCCAGCAGCGCCGCGCCTGGGACCCAGTACTTC; CDR3: CASSAAPGTQYF
V: TRBV11-2; D: NA; J: TRBJ2-3; size: NA; DNA: TGTGCCAGCAGCTTAGAACGGCCAACCTCAAATACGCAGTATTTT; CDR3: CASSLERPTSNTQYF
V: TRBV5-5; D: TRBD1; J: TRBJ1-3; size: NA; DNA: TGTGCCAGCAGCTGGGAACCAGGGCGGACAGGGCTGGGAAACACCATATATTTT; CDR3: CASSWEPGRTGLGNTIYF
V: TRBV4-1; D: NA; J: TRBJ1-5; size: NA; DNA: TGCGCCAGCAGCCAAGAAATTCCTAGCAATCAGCCCCAGCATTTT; CDR3: CASSQEIPSNQPQHF
V: TRBV19; D: NA; J: TRBJ2-5; size: NA; DNA: TGTGCCAGTACCGATGTGGGTGGGGAGACCCAGTACTTC; CDR3: CASTDVGGETQYF
V: TRBV4-1; D: NA; J: TRBJ1-1; size: NA; DNA: TGCGCCAGCAGCCAAGTGATCCGAACTAACACTGAAGCTTTCTTT; CDR3: CASSQVIRTNTEAFF